Given below is one T cell receptor beta chain in context. Its cognate antigen is unknown. At one boundary the junction diverges from the germline segment, which might be a read error. The library came from three nested PCR rounds adapted from ARM-PCR protocols. A single record per CDR3 protein comes from TCRdb applying MiXCR to the multiplex PCR reads. The top ten hold approximately 15% of the sample, which has more than 70,000 distinct CDR3 sequences, approximately 57% seen once. The V gene's germline CDR1 is SNHLY and CDR2 FYNNEI. The CDR3 spans 15 residues. These data belong to a study of tumor and adjacent non-tumor tissue in lung cancer. No cell sorting was done before RNA was extracted from the tissue. Study-wide findings and caveats: Compared with tumor, normal lung showed significantly lower TCR diversity. Higher tumor TCR diversity was associated with shorter survival. Tumor repertoires had a smaller top 100 clone share than normal lung.

The chain has TRBV2 and TRBJ2-3, with 8 bases aligning to TRBD2. Material: lung tumor tissue. This sequence originates from a man in his 70s with non-small cell lung cancer. CDR3 DNA sequence: TGTGCCAGCAGGTATAGCGGGACTATGTTGGATACGGAGTATTTT. Residues: CASRYSGTMLDTEYF.